The 26 T cell receptor beta chains presented below share a single source sample, sequenced in a study of siplizumab effects on memory and regulatory T cells. The assay was immunoSEQ multiplex PCR, and TCRdb's table has in-frame clones only and misses some. The data contain some 100,000 clones, over 85% of them singletons. The sequencing sample was made of CD8+ T cells sorted from blood. Receptor source: a human donor in good health.

The chain combines TRBV6-5 with TRBJ2-1; unclear D gene. The CDR3 length is 13 residues. Germline values: CDR1 MNHEY, CDR2 SVGAGI. Trimming took off 5 bases at V and 5 bases at J, with 10 bases between the two ends. Here the CDR3 reads CASSTNSNNEQFF. The CDR3 nucleotides are TGTGCCAGCAGTACAAACAGCAACAATGAGCAGTTCTTC.

The chain couples TRBV14 to TRBJ2-7; D is unclear. The CDR3 contains 12 residues. Germline V gene lookup returns CDR1 SGHDN and CDR2 FVKESK. Trimming pared 3 bases from V and 5 bases from J, leaving 8 bases between. Here the CDR3 reads CASSQFGNEQYF. CDR3 bases: TGTGCCAGCAGCCAGTTTGGTAACGAGCAGTACTTC.

The CDR3 bases are TGTGCCAGCAGAGCAACTAGCGGGGGGTTCGAGCAGTACTTC. Amino acids: CASRATSGGFEQYF. The V and J genes are TRBV11-2 and TRBJ2-7, with TRBD2 matching 12 bases. CDR1 is SGHAT, CDR2 FQNNGV, per germline. The CDR3 sequence is 14 residues long. With 6 bases clipped from V and 6 bases from J, the junction kept 6 bases outside the gene matches.

This rearrangement joins TRBV10-3 to TRBJ2-1, with TRBD2 identical over 12 bases. Germline lookup yields CDR1 ENHRY and CDR2 SYGVKD. This CDR3 has 17 amino acids. Trimming removed 4 bases from V and 7 bases from J; junction bases left unmatched: 11. CDR3 loop: CAISGTSGAPTGNEQFF. DNA for the CDR3: TGTGCCATCAGTGGGACTAGCGGGGCCCCGACCGGGAATGAGCAGTTCTTC.

The chain carries TRBV25-1 and TRBJ2-1; 11 nucleotides match TRBD2. CDR1 MGHDK and CDR2 SYGVNS come from the germline V gene. Losses at the gene ends were 5 bases for V and 9 bases for J; bases not matched to a gene: 3. This CDR3 is 13 amino acids long. The CDR3 coding sequence is TGTGCCAGCAGTCTAGCGGGAGGTGCTGAGCAGTTCTTC. Protein sequence: CASSLAGGAEQFF.

The V and J genes are TRBV7-3 and TRBJ2-3; D remains ambiguous. CDR3 size: 14 residues. V lost 4 bases and J lost 5, with 13 bases in between. Germline V gene lookup returns CDR1 SGHTA and CDR2 FQGTGA. This CDR3 reads CASSSIDLGDTQYF. CDR3 bases: TGTGCCAGCAGCTCCATCGACCTGGGAGATACGCAGTATTTT.

The gene calls are TRBV7-9 and TRBJ2-7; TRBD2 aligns across 8 bases. Unmatched junction bases numbered 5, after V lost 7 bases and J lost 0 bases. The CDR3 has 14 residues. The germline V gene encodes CDR1 SEHNR and CDR2 FQNEAQ (reference sequence). CDR3 DNA sequence: TGTGCCAGCAAAAGGAGCGGGAGCTCCTACGAGCAGTACTTC. Its protein is CASKRSGSSYEQYF.

This chain uses TRBV14 with TRBJ2-7; D ambiguous. Germline V gene lookup returns CDR1 SGHDN and CDR2 FVKESK. V lost 0 bases to trimming and J lost 2 bases, with 8 bases between them. The CDR3 totals 14 residues. For the CDR3, the DNA is TGTGCCAGCAGCCAAGAGGCTCTTCCCTACGAGCAGTACTTC. The encoded protein is CASSQEALPYEQYF.

The chain employs TRBV11-2 and TRBJ2-7; D may match TRBD1 or TRBD2 (7 bases each). V was trimmed by 0 bases and J by 2 bases, leaving 23 bases between them. Germline CDR1 and CDR2: SGHAT and FQNNGV. This CDR3 is 19 amino acids long. CDR3 residues: CASSLDWGLAGDSPYEQYF. The CDR3 nucleotides read TGTGCCAGCAGCTTAGATTGGGGTTTGGCGGGGGACAGCCCCTACGAGCAGTACTTC.

The chain combines TRBV6-6 with TRBJ2-7, with TRBD2 matching over 9 bases. V shed 5 bases, J shed 5 bases, and the junction held 4 bases outside the gene matches. The CDR3 runs to 13 residues. Germline CDR1 MNHNY, CDR2 SVGAGI (reference sequence). The CDR3 region is CASSSGGLDEQYF. The CDR3 DNA reads TGTGCCAGCAGTAGCGGGGGGTTGGACGAGCAGTACTTC.

The CDR3 reads CARTSWGDTLEEDEQYF. The CDR3 DNA is TGTGCCAGAACCTCTTGGGGGGACACATTAGAAGAAGACGAGCAGTACTTC. The chain couples TRBV5-3 to TRBJ2-7; TRBD1 or TRBD2 may be the D gene (6 bases each). TRBV5-3 is an ORF, with its function uncertain. The CDR3 is 17 amino acids. The ends were cut back, 6 bases at V and 5 bases at J, with 27 bases in the middle.

This rearrangement joins TRBV10-1 to TRBJ2-1; D possibly corresponds to TRBD2 (5 bases). Germline V gene data show CDR1 as WNHNN and CDR2 as SYGVQD (reference sequence). The CDR3 contains 13 residues. V was pared by 8 bases and J by 7 bases, with 15 bases between. CDR3 sequence reads: CASSSGLGNEQFF. The CDR3, as DNA: TGCGCCAGCTCCAGCGGTCTGGGAAATGAGCAGTTCTTC.

V is TRBV6-6 and J is TRBJ2-5; TRBD1 matches 11 bases. V lost 9 bases to trimming and J lost 2 bases; unmatched junction nucleotides: 8. CDR3 length equals 15 residues. Germline V CDR1 and CDR2: MNHNY, SVGAGI (reference sequence). CDR3 DNA sequence: TGTGCCAGTTCCTGGGACAGGGGGTTACAAGAGACCCAGTACTTC. Translating it yields CASSWDRGLQETQYF.

The V and J genes are TRBV4-1 and TRBJ2-1; 7 bases match TRBD2. CDR1 is MGHRA and CDR2 is YSYEKL in the germline V gene. This CDR3 has 14 amino acids. V lost 3 bases to trimming and J lost 8 bases; unmatched junction nucleotides: 7. The CDR3 spells CASSHPGLYDEQFF. The CDR3 DNA reads TGCGCCAGCAGCCATCCGGGACTATACGATGAGCAGTTCTTC.

The chain links TRBV30 to TRBJ1-5; D call uncertain. Trimming removed 0 bases at V and 2 bases at J, with 11 bases between. Germline CDR1 GTSNPN, CDR2 SVGIG (reference sequence). The CDR3 length is 15 residues. The chain's CDR3 is CAWSVGVGGNQPQHF. The CDR3 coding sequence is TGTGCCTGGAGTGTTGGGGTCGGCGGCAATCAGCCCCAGCATTTT. The whole variable domain, filled in from reference TRBV30 and TRBJ1-5, reads SQTIHQWPATLVQPVGSPLSLECTVEGTSNPNLYWYRQAAGRGLQLLFYSVGIGQISSEVPQNLSASRPQDRQFILSSKKLLLSDSGFYLCAWSVGVGGNQPQHFGDGTRLSIL.

This chain uses TRBV23-1 with TRBJ2-7; D gene unclear. TRBV23-1 is annotated as an ORF whose role is uncertain. Trimming cost V 0 bases and J 0 bases, with 15 bases left between them. The CDR3 contains 17 residues. The CDR3 is CASSQSSRQVHSYEQYF. The DNA of the CDR3 is TGCGCCAGCAGTCAATCCTCACGGCAAGTACACTCCTACGAGCAGTACTTC.

This rearrangement joins TRBV27 to TRBJ1-5; a possible D gene is TRBD1 (5 bases). CDR3 size: 13 residues. Germline V lookup: CDR1 MNHEY, CDR2 SMNVEV (reference sequence). Deletions cut 5 bases from V and 7 bases from J, with 12 bases between. CDR3 bases: TGTGCCAGCAGTCGGGACGGTAGCCAGCCCCAGCATTTT. It yields the protein CASSRDGSQPQHF.

The rearrangement uses TRBV10-2 and TRBJ2-5; the match to TRBD1 covers 7 bases. CDR3 length: 14 residues. The V segment lost 7 bases and the J segment 5 bases; nucleotides outside the gene matches: 10. Looked up from germline, CDR1 is WSHSY and CDR2 is SAAADI. CDR3 bases: TGCGCCAGCACTATCAGACAGGGCTGGGAGACCCAGTACTTC. It encodes CASTIRQGWETQYF.

This sequence joins TRBV11-2 and TRBJ2-1; D might be TRBD2 (6 bases). V lost 0 bases, J lost 1 base, and 10 bases lay in between. Germline V CDR1 and CDR2: SGHAT, FQNNGV. The CDR3 has 16 amino acids. The CDR3 spells CASSLDLGLSYNEQFF. CDR3 nucleotides: TGTGCCAGCAGCTTAGATTTAGGACTATCCTACAATGAGCAGTTCTTC.

The chain links TRBV30 to TRBJ2-5, with TRBD2 matching 7 bases. CDR1 is GTSNPN and CDR2 is SVGIG in the germline V gene (reference sequence). V shed 2 bases and J 5 bases; nucleotides not matched to a gene: 5. CDR3 length equals 13 residues. CDR3 sequence: CAWSIGGIETQYF. The DNA for the CDR3 is TGTGCCTGGAGTATCGGGGGGATCGAGACCCAGTACTTC.

V is TRBV11-3 and J is TRBJ2-2, with 8 bases fitting TRBD2. The CDR3 loop spans 16 amino acids. CDR1 SGHNT and CDR2 YENEEA come from the germline V gene. Trimming removed 5 bases from V and 6 bases from J; junction bases left unmatched: 11. This CDR3 is CASSMGAGGLPGELFF. The CDR3 DNA reads TGTGCCAGCAGCATGGGCGCGGGAGGTCTCCCCGGGGAGCTGTTTTTT.

The chain recombines TRBV15 with TRBJ2-3; D is uncertain. V shed 1 base and J shed 10 bases, with 12 bases lying between them. CDR1 and CDR2 from the germline V gene are LNHNV and YYDKDF (reference sequence). CDR3 length: 13 amino acids. The CDR3 reads CATSRAPVVPQYF. CDR3 DNA sequence: TGTGCCACCAGCAGAGCCCCCGTGGTGCCGCAGTATTTT.

To note about this clone: Compared with germline, one end of the junction differs, possibly owing to a read error. In DNA form, the CDR3 reads TGTGCCAGCACCCTTAGGCTGGACTCCGACGAGCAGTACTTC. Protein product: CASTLRLDSDEQYF. This chain connects TRBV7-2 to TRBJ2-7, with a possible D match to TRBD2 (5 bases). In germline, CDR1 is SGHTA, CDR2 FQGNSA. The CDR3 is 14 residues long.

J is TRBJ2-5 and V is TRBV29-1, with 10 bases matching TRBD2. Germline V gives CDR1 SQVTM, CDR2 ANQGSEA. J gave up 2 bases and V 6 bases, and 6 bases lay outside the gene matches. The CDR3 has 14 residues. The CDR3 region has the DNA TGCAGCGTACCTAGCGGGAGTTCGCAAGAGACCCAGTACTTC. It specifies CSVPSGSSQETQYF.

The genes are TRBV30 and TRBJ1-5; 8 positions match TRBD1. V was pared by 5 bases and J by 0 bases, with 6 bases of the junction left unmatched. This CDR3 has 15 amino acids. The germline CDR1 and CDR2 sequences are GTSNPN and SVGIG (reference sequence). The CDR3 region has the DNA TGTGCCTGGGGACAGGGTTTGTATAGCAATCAGCCCCAGCATTTT. Amino acid sequence: CAWGQGLYSNQPQHF.

J is TRBJ1-2 and V is TRBV27; D unresolved. The CDR3 runs 14 residues. CDR1 MNHEY and CDR2 SMNVEV come from the germline V gene (reference sequence). The V end was cut by 2 bases, the J end by 3 bases, with 10 bases between. CDR3 residues: CASSLTVEDYGYTF. CDR3 nucleotide sequence: TGTGCCAGCAGTTTAACGGTTGAAGACTATGGCTACACCTTC.